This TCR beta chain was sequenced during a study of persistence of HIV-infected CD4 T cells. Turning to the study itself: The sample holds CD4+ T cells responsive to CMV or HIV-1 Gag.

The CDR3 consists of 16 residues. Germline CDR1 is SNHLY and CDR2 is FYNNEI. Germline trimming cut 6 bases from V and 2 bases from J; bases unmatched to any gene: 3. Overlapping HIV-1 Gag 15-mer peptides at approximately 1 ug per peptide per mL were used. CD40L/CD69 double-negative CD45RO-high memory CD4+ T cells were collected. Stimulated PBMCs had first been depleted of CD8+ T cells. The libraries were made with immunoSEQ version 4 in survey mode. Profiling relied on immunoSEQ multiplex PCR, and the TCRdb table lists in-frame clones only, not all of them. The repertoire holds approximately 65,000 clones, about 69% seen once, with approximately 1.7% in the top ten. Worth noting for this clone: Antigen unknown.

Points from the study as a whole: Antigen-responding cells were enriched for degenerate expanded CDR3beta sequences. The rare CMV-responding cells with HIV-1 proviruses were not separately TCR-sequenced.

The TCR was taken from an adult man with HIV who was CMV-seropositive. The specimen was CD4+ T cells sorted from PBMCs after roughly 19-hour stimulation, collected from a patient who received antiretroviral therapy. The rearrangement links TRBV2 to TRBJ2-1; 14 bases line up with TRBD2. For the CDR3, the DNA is TGTGCCAGCAGGACTAGCGGGGGGGCGCCCTACAATGAGCAGTTCTTC. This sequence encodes CASRTSGGAPYNEQFF.